The subject of this entry is one TCR beta chain. Trimming cost V 5 bases and J 3 bases; bases outside gene matches: 4. This CDR3 is 13 amino acids long. The germline V gene encodes CDR1 MRHNA and CDR2 SNTAGT. This sample is drawn from a study of shared clonotypes between healthy human individuals. The wider study: A few men and a couple of women, aged 18 to 49, were donors.

Researchers ran the assay at a deep level. Sequencing was performed with immunoSEQ multiplex PCR; in TCRdb, only in-frame clones are kept and a portion is missing. The sample contains over 2 million clones, just under 95% of which appear only once. Material for sequencing was naive CD4+ T cells from PBMCs. Subset specified: CD45RA+ positively selected. The source is a man aged 18-30 years in good health. Some clones in this sample may be carry-over from other donors' samples. The chain recombines TRBV6-4 with TRBJ2-7; TRBD1 matches at 7 bases. In DNA, the CDR3 is TGTGCCAGCAGTATAAGACAGGGCTACGAGCAGTACTTC. Protein sequence: CASSIRQGYEQYF.